This section outlines one T cell receptor beta chain sequence together with its context. With V trimmed by 5 bases and J by 6 bases, 3 bases remained unmatched. The germline gives CDR1 SGHTA, CDR2 FQGNSA. The CDR3 sequence is 14 residues long. The beta constant-region primer was an equimolar mix of two oligonucleotides covering TRBC1 and TRBC2. TCRdb reanalysed the UMI-ligation and nested PCR reads using MiXCR and keeps one entry per CDR3 protein. This sample yields 130,000 to 150,000 distinct CDR3 sequences, of which about a sixth are seen a single time; around 0.14% belongs to the top ten. The sample originates from a study of naive and memory T cell subsets.

The rearrangement uses TRBV7-2 and TRBJ1-5; 11 bases are a match to TRBD1. This clonotype originated in a human donor in good health. Sequencing was done on a sample of naive CD4+ T cells from blood. The CDR3 spells CASSRTGGPQPQHF. The CDR3 coding sequence is TGTGCCAGCAGCCGGACAGGGGGCCCTCAGCCCCAGCATTTT.